These T cell receptor beta chains were read from a single sample in a study of metastatic and nonmetastatic thyroid tumors. TCRdb recomputed clones from the PCR reads via MiXCR. The sample comprises some 86,000 clones, roughly an eighth of which are singletons, and more than 7% rests with the top ten. The sample taken for sequencing was tumor tissue. These receptors all stem from a female donor with papillary thyroid cancer or a benign thyroid nodule (not recorded which). Some clones in this sample may be carry-over from other donors' samples. Each CDR3 is given with its conserved first and last residue. Fields, in order: D gene, J gene, V gene, clone size, CDR3 DNA, CDR3 protein. The D gene is left open where the match is weak. Only part of the rows carry a size: once, few, many, or a class if the clone is expanded.

.,TRBJ2-7,TRBV4-1,.,TGCGCCAGCAGCCAAGAGGGAGGCGGCTCCTACGAGCGGTACTTC,CASSQEGGGSYERYF
.,TRBJ2-5,TRBV5-4,few,TGTGCCAGCAGCCCCGACCACCAAGAGACCCAGTACTTC,CASSPDHQETQYF
TRBD1,TRBJ1-1,TRBV10-3,many,TGTGCCATCAGCTGGGACAGGAACACTGAAGCTTTCTTT,CAISWDRNTEAFF
.,TRBJ1-1,TRBV27,many,TGTGCCAGCAGACTGGGACCGAACACTGAAGCTTTCTTT,CASRLGPNTEAFF
TRBD2,TRBJ2-1,TRBV14,few,TGTGCCAGCAGCCGGCTAGCGGGAGGATTTGGTGAGCAGTTCTTC,CASSRLAGGFGEQFF
.,TRBJ1-4,TRBV27,many,TGTGCCAGCAGTTTGGGGTCAACAACTAATGAAAAACTGTTTTTT,CASSLGSTTNEKLFF
TRBD2,TRBJ2-1,TRBV28,few,TGTGCCAGCAGTTTATGTGCCCCGGGACTAGCGGGAGGTGATGAGCAGTTCTTC,CASSLCAPGLAGGDEQFF
.,TRBJ2-3,TRBV4-3,many,TGCGCCAGCAGCCGAAGACACCCCGAGGACTACGGCGGCACAGATACGCAGTATTTT,CASSRRHPEDYGGTDTQYF
.,TRBJ2-7,TRBV28,many,TGTGCCAGCAGGAGCCCGGGACAAACCTACGAGCAGTACTTC,CASRSPGQTYEQYF
TRBD1,TRBJ2-7,TRBV30,many,TGTGCCTGGATTCCCGGGACAGGGGATAACGAGCAGTACTTC,CAWIPGTGDNEQYF
TRBD1,TRBJ2-7,TRBV20-1,many,TGCAGTGCTGGGACCGGGACAGGGTCCTACGAGCAGTACTTC,CSAGTGTGSYEQYF
TRBD2,TRBJ2-1,TRBV11-2,.,TGTGCCAGCAGCTTAGAAGCCCGGGGCCGACTAGCGGGAGGCAATGAGCAGTTCTTC,CASSLEARGRLAGGNEQFF
TRBD2,TRBJ2-1,TRBV5-1,many,TGCGCCAGCAGCTTCTTAGCGGGAGACTCCTACAATGAGCAGTTCTTC,CASSFLAGDSYNEQFF
TRBD2,TRBJ2-3,TRBV15,few,TGTGCCACCAGCAGAGTCACTCCCTCTAGCGGGAGGGCCCATACGCAGTATTTT,CATSRVTPSSGRAHTQYF
TRBD1,TRBJ1-5,TRBV2,many,TGTGCGGGGAACAGGGGAAGCAATCAGCCCCAGCATTTT,CAGNRGSNQPQHF
.,TRBJ2-7,TRBV5-5,many,TGTGCCAGCAGCCTGGTCGGAGGACTCGGTGGGGAGCAGTACTTC,CASSLVGGLGGEQYF
.,TRBJ2-3,TRBV9,.,TGTGCCAGCAGCGTAGGATTTCTGGGCGGGAGCACAGATACGCAGTATTTT,CASSVGFLGGSTDTQYF
.,TRBJ2-3,TRBV20-1,few,TGCAGTGCTAGCCGCGAAAGCGGGAGCACAGATACGCAGTATTTT,CSASRESGSTDTQYF
.,TRBJ2-1,TRBV7-8,many,TGTGCCAGCAGCCTCACCGGGACGCCCCCACTCTTCTTC,CASSLTGTPPLFF
.,TRBJ2-7,TRBV6-1,many,TGTGCCAGCAGACGGCGGGACAGTCCCTACGAGCAGTACTTC,CASRRRDSPYEQYF
.,TRBJ2-7,TRBV12-3/TRBV12-4,few,TGTGCCAGCAATCCTACAGTTACCTCCTACGAGCAGTACTTC,CASNPTVTSYEQYF
.,TRBJ1-4,TRBV3-1,many,TGTGCCAGCAGCCAAGAGGATTCCTATAATGAAAAACTGTTTTTT,CASSQEDSYNEKLFF
TRBD1,TRBJ1-2,TRBV24-1,many,TGTGCCACCAGTGACCCGGGACAGGGCGATGGCTACACCTTC,CATSDPGQGDGYTF
.,TRBJ1-2,TRBV20-1,many,TGCAGTGCCTTCAGAGAGCTGACCAACTATGGCTACACCTTC,CSAFRELTNYGYTF